Below, 15 T cell receptor beta chains from the same sample are listed, as sequenced in a study of Ad26.COV2.S vaccination and SARS-CoV-2 variants. Profiling relied on immunoSEQ multiplex PCR, and the TCRdb table lists in-frame clones only, not all of them. The sample holds about 350,000 clones, roughly 81% seen once. As to treatment: some 19 received Ad26.COV2.S at low or high dose, single or two shots; about 5 received placebo; per-sample allocation not given. Material that was analyzed had been drawn on day 63 after the first vaccine or placebo injection. Here the sequenced sample was peripheral blood, taken in a trial of Ad26.COV2.S vaccine versus placebo. All receptors derive from a person between 18 and 60 years old who received the Ad26.COV2.S COVID-19 vaccine or a placebo.

CDR3 bases: TGTGCCAGCAGGGCCGGAGCTAGGAACACCGGGGAGCTGTTTTTT. It specifies CASRAGARNTGELFF. The chain is built from TRBV5-4 and TRBJ2-2, with D hard to call. V dropped 5 bases and J dropped 1 base, with 12 bases sitting between them. This CDR3 is 15 amino acids long. Germline lookup yields CDR1 SGHNT and CDR2 YYREEE (reference sequence).

The chain employs TRBV7-9 and TRBJ1-1; D not resolved. Germline lookup yields CDR1 SEHNR and CDR2 FQNEAQ (reference sequence). This CDR3 has 13 residues. Between the trimmed V and J ends, which lost 1 base and 0 bases, there was a span of 3 bases. The CDR3 protein is CASSLVVNTEAFF. The CDR3 nucleotides are TGTGCCAGCAGCTTAGTGGTGAACACTGAAGCTTTCTTT.

This chain connects TRBV6-5 to TRBJ2-7; 7 bases fit TRBD2. The CDR3 contains 14 residues. CDR1 is MNHEY and CDR2 is SVGAGI in the germline V gene. J was trimmed by 6 bases and V by 2 bases; bases with no gene match: 7. The CDR3 DNA reads as TGTGCCAGCAGTTACATGGGAGGGCCCGTCGAGCAGTACTTC. It is translated as CASSYMGGPVEQYF.

J is TRBJ1-4 and V is TRBV18; no reliable D call. Germline V gives CDR1 KGHSH, CDR2 LQKENI. V was clipped by 1 base and J by 0 bases, with 9 bases between them. The CDR3 totals 16 residues. This CDR3 reads CASSPRAPATNEKLFF. The CDR3 nucleotides are TGTGCCAGCTCACCACGGGCTCCCGCAACTAATGAAAAACTGTTTTTT.

This clone came up a few times. V and J are TRBV7-2 and TRBJ2-5; maybe TRBD2 (6 bases). The CDR3 covers 15 residues. The V end lost 5 bases, the J end lost 6 bases, and 19 bases lay between the germline ends. Germline V gene data show CDR1 as SGHTA and CDR2 as FQGNSA. CDR3 sequence reads: CASSLLTAGRQTQYF. The CDR3, as DNA: TGTGCCAGCAGCCTCCTGACAGCGGGTAGGCAGACCCAGTACTTC.

This chain links TRBV4-3 with TRBJ2-1; D might be TRBD1 (6 bases). V was cut by 1 base and J by 2 bases, with 12 bases left in between. Germline V gene lookup returns CDR1 LGHNA and CDR2 YSLEER. The CDR3 covers 16 residues. CDR3 amino acids: CASSQVRAGAYNEQFF. The CDR3 bases are TGCGCCAGCAGCCAAGTGAGGGCAGGGGCCTACAATGAGCAGTTCTTC.

The DNA of the CDR3 is TGTGCCAGCAAACTACAGGGACCCTCTGGGGCCAACGTCCTGACTTTC. This sequence encodes CASKLQGPSGANVLTF. The chain uses TRBV27 and TRBJ2-6, with a weak D call TRBD1 (6 bases). V lost 7 bases to trimming and J lost 0 bases, with 13 bases between them. The CDR3 contains 16 residues. The germline V gene has CDR1 MNHEY and CDR2 SMNVEV (reference sequence).

Concerning this clone itself: Germline and junction disagree at one end, which may indicate a read error. The V and J genes are TRBV19 and TRBJ2-7; 7 bases map to TRBD1. CDR3 length: 13 residues. Germline V gene data show CDR1 as LNHDA and CDR2 as SQIVND (reference sequence). CDR3 region: CASSIEWDSPSVF. CDR3 DNA sequence: TGTGCCAGTAGTATAGAGTGGGACAGCCCGAGCGTCTTC. The full variable domain, with the rest looked up from reference TRBV19 and TRBJ2-7, is DGGITQSPKYLFRKEGQNVTLSCEQNLNHDAMYWYRQDPGQGLRLIYYSQIVNDFQKGDIAEGYSVSREKKESFPLTVTSAQKNPTAFYLCASSIEWDSPSVFGPGTRLTVT.

V usage is TRBV18 and J usage is TRBJ1-2, with a weak D call TRBD1 (5 bases). CDR1 and CDR2 (germline): KGHSH, LQKENI. The germline V and J ends were trimmed by 3 bases and 1 base, with 12 bases remaining between them. This CDR3 region has 15 residues. The CDR3 spells CASSPAARVNYGYTF. CDR3 DNA: TGTGCCAGCTCACCGGCGGCCAGGGTTAACTATGGCTACACCTTC.

The chain combines TRBV4-2 with TRBJ1-2, with D possibly TRBD1 on 5 matching bases. This CDR3 contains 13 residues. Trimming left V 1 base short and J 3 bases short, with 6 bases between. Germline CDR1 and CDR2: LGHNA and YNFKEQ. CDR3 nucleotides: TGTGCCAGCAGCCAAGTAGGGGACTATGGCTACACCTTC. It codes for CASSQVGDYGYTF.

The gene calls are TRBV2 and TRBJ2-1, with 10 bases that match TRBD2. V lost 6 bases to trimming and J lost 8 bases; unmatched junction nucleotides: 4. Per germline, CDR1 SNHLY and CDR2 FYNNEI. CDR3 size: 13 residues. For the CDR3, the DNA is TGTGCCAGCAGCCGGACTAGCGGCGATGAGCAGTTCTTC. Translation: CASSRTSGDEQFF.

This chain connects TRBV4-3 to TRBJ2-5; the D gene is possibly TRBD2 (5 bases). The germline V gene has CDR1 LGHNA and CDR2 YSLEER. V lost 3 bases and J lost 2, with 22 bases in between. This CDR3 contains 18 residues. In nucleotides, the CDR3 is TGCGCCAGCAGCCAGACGGCGGTGGGAGCGGCAAATCAAGAGACCCAGTACTTC. It yields the protein CASSQTAVGAANQETQYF.

CDR3 DNA: TGCGCCAGCAGCCAAGATCGGGACGGCGGCTACACTGAAGCTTTCTTT. Its protein product is CASSQDRDGGYTEAFF. The chain is built from TRBV4-3 and TRBJ1-1, with a weak D call TRBD1 (5 bases). Germline-derived CDR1 and CDR2 are LGHNA and YSLEER. Trimming cost V 0 bases and J 3 bases, with 14 bases left between them. The CDR3 consists of 16 residues.

The rearrangement joins TRBV5-4 to TRBJ2-1; D may match TRBD1 or TRBD2 (5 bases each). Trimming left V 4 bases short and J 0 bases short, with 20 bases between. This CDR3 has 18 amino acids. CDR1 and CDR2 from the germline V gene are SGHNT and YYREEE (reference sequence). As DNA, the CDR3 is TGTGCCAGCAGCCCTAACCCCATCAGGGACGGCTCCTACAATGAGCAGTTCTTC. It yields the protein CASSPNPIRDGSYNEQFF.

Note on this clone: A read error may be the cause here, since a much bigger clone is one base away. The chain is built from TRBV29-1 and TRBJ1-1, with no clear D. CDR1 is SQVTM and CDR2 is ANQGSEA in the germline V gene. The CDR3 consists of 12 residues. V shed 4 bases and J shed 1 base, with 7 bases lying between them. The CDR3 sequence is CSVGEGNTEAFF. The DNA for the CDR3 is TGCAGCGTTGGAGAGGGGAACACTGAAGCTTTCTTT.